Listed below are T cell receptor beta chains from one sample, sequenced in a study of blood T cell repertoires in COVID-19. Assay: immunoSEQ multiplex PCR; the TCRdb copy retains only in-frame clones and omits some. Found here are 100,000 to 120,000 clones, less than 75% of them singletons; the top ten hold around 1.9%. Material: peripheral blood. The receptors were sampled from a woman in her forties with acute or convalescent COVID-19. The CDR3 runs from the conserved cysteine through the conserved F or W. A D gene is named only where the DNA matches it firmly. Clone size, where shown, is once, few, many, or a class for clones that have expanded.

-,TRBV27,-,TRBJ1-4,CASSWGPIGEKLFF,TGTGCCAGCAGTTGGGGCCCTATAGGTGAAAAACTGTTTTTT
-,TRBV7-3,TRBD1,TRBJ2-5,CASSSQGAGETQYF,TGTGCCAGCAGCTCACAGGGGGCGGGAGAGACCCAGTACTTC
few,TRBV28,TRBD1,TRBJ1-6,CASTGGPNWSPLHF,TGTGCCAGCACAGGGGGCCCAAATTGGTCACCCCTCCACTTT
-,TRBV3-1/TRBV3-2,TRBD1,TRBJ2-1,CASSGTAPQEFF,TGTGCCAGCAGTGGGACAGCGCCCCAGGAGTTCTTC
-,TRBV5-5,-,TRBJ2-2,CASSRGLENTGELFF,TGTGCCAGCAGCCGGGGACTCGAGAACACCGGGGAGCTGTTTTTT
-,TRBV5-1,-,TRBJ1-4,CASNGGINEKLFF,TGCGCCAGCAATGGCGGGATTAATGAAAAACTGTTTTTT
-,TRBV3-1/TRBV3-2,-,TRBJ1-4,CASSQDRSRLVGEKLFF,TGTGCCAGCAGCCAAGATCGGTCACGCCTGGTTGGTGAAAAACTGTTTTTT
-,TRBV5-1,TRBD1,TRBJ2-2,CASSLASTGVGELFF,TGCGCCAGCAGCTTGGCCTCGACAGGGGTGGGGGAGCTGTTTTTT
-,TRBV7-8,TRBD1,TRBJ2-5,CASSLQGAGLKETQYF,TGTGCCAGCAGCTTACAGGGGGCCGGTTTGAAAGAGACCCAGTACTTC
-,TRBV5-4,-,TRBJ1-5,CASSLGGGAGNQPQHF,TGTGCCAGCAGCTTGGGAGGGGGTGCGGGCAATCAGCCCCAGCATTTT
few,TRBV30,TRBD2,TRBJ2-7,CAWRQTSGLYEQYF,TGTGCCTGGAGGCAAACTAGCGGCCTCTACGAGCAGTACTTC
-,TRBV12-3/TRBV12-4,-,TRBJ2-1,CASSLYNEQFF,TGTGCCAGCAGCCTCTACAATGAGCAGTTCTTC
-,TRBV18,-,TRBJ1-1,CASSPGQNTEAFF,TGTGCCAGCTCACCAGGACAGAACACTGAAGCTTTCTTT
-,TRBV7-9,TRBD1,TRBJ2-7,CASSPYGQGVAYEQYF,TGTGCCAGCAGCCCTTATGGACAGGGGGTCGCCTACGAGCAGTACTTC
-,TRBV5-1,TRBD1,TRBJ2-7,CASSRTGGRDEQYF,TGCGCCAGCAGCAGGACAGGGGGTCGAGACGAGCAGTACTTC
-,TRBV29-1,-,TRBJ2-1,CSGLWPADNEQFF,TGCAGCGGTCTCTGGCCAGCGGACAATGAGCAGTTCTTC
-,TRBV4-1,TRBD1,TRBJ2-3,CASSQDRDRRKVTDTQYF,TGCGCCAGCAGCCAAGATCGGGACAGAAGAAAGGTCACAGATACGCAGTATTTT
-,TRBV24-1,-,TRBJ1-1,CATRSTAVGTKAFF,TGTGCCACCAGATCGACCGCCGTCGGGACAAAGGCTTTCTTT
-,TRBV2,TRBD1,TRBJ1-6,CASTVSTGENSPLHF,TGTGCCAGCACTGTTTCGACAGGGGAAAATTCACCCCTCCACTTT
-,TRBV7-2,TRBD2,TRBJ2-1,CASSISGGTYNEQFF,TGTGCCAGCAGCATTAGCGGGGGGACCTACAATGAGCAGTTCTTC